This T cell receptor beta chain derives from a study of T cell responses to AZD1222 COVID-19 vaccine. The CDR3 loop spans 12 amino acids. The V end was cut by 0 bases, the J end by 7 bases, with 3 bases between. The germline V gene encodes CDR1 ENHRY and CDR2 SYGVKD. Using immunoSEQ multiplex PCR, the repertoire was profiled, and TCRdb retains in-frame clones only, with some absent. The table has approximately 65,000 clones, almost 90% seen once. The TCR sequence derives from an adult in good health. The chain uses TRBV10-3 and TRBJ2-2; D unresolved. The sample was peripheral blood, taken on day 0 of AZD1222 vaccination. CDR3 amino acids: CAISESVGELFF. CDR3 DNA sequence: TGTGCCATCAGTGAGTCGGTCGGGGAGCTGTTTTTT.